The clone carrying this TCR beta chain is a singleton in its sample. The target antigen is unknown. This CDR3 has 15 residues. The V end lost 7 bases, the J end lost 0 bases, and 14 bases lay between the germline ends. The germline V gene encodes CDR1 SGHTA and CDR2 FQGNSA. The sort gate was single viable CD3+CD4+CD8-CD45RO+ cells for memory CD4+ T cells. This sample stems from a study of memory CD4+ T cells and cytomegalovirus serostatus. General study results and limits: 67 of 164 known CMV-associated TCRbeta sequences appeared in CD4+ memory. A US-trained random forest predicted CMV serostatus with median AUC around 0.9.

Authors' methods: Out-of-frame sequences were removed, leaving 2,204,828 distinct TCRbeta sequences. Using immunoSEQ multiplex PCR, the repertoire was profiled, and TCRdb retains in-frame clones only, with some absent. The DNA was the basis for D and trimming; V, J and clone size are from that table. The sample has about 82,000 clones, 80% seen once. Sequencing was carried out using memory CD4+ T cells from blood. This TCR was recovered from an adult in good health and CMV-seronegative. The chain uses TRBV7-2 and TRBJ2-3, with D perhaps TRBD1 or TRBD2 (6 bases each). CDR3 sequence: CASNQGGHSTDTQYF. The CDR3 region has the DNA TGTGCCAGCAACCAAGGGGGGCATAGCACAGATACGCAGTATTTT.